The 21 T cell receptor beta chains listed next were all sequenced from one sample in a study of CD8 T cells in Susac syndrome. RNA in amounts of roughly 0.5 to 1 ug was reverse transcribed with random hexamers. Using its own MiXCR run on the immunoSEQ multiplex PCR reads, TCRdb lists one record per CDR3 protein. The repertoire holds 100,000 to 150,000 distinct CDR3 sequences, with more than 90% as singletons. The specimen sequenced was CD4+ T cells from PBMCs. Every receptor here comes from a human donor in good health.

CDR3 loop: CASSFVGTGANEQFF. The CDR3 coding sequence is TGTGCCAGCAGCTTCGTCGGGACAGGGGCTAATGAGCAGTTCTTC. V usage is TRBV5-6 and J usage is TRBJ2-1; 10 bases are shared with TRBD1. The CDR3 contains 15 residues. Germline V gene data show CDR1 as SGHDT and CDR2 as YYEEEE. Trimming removed 2 bases from V and 7 bases from J; junction bases left unmatched: 6.

This sequence joins TRBV12-3 or TRBV12-4 and TRBJ2-2; TRBD2 matches at 9 bases. Trimming cost V 3 bases and J 4 bases; bases outside gene matches: 3. The CDR3 covers 15 residues. The CDR3 reads CASSFRTSATGELFF. CDR3 nucleotides: TGTGCCAGCAGTTTTAGGACTAGCGCCACCGGGGAGCTGTTTTTT.

The genes are TRBV19 and TRBJ2-1, with D possibly TRBD1 on 6 matching bases. The ends were cut back, 6 bases at V and 1 base at J, with 10 bases in the middle. This CDR3 contains 14 residues. Germline assignment: CDR1 LNHDA and CDR2 SQIVND (reference sequence). The CDR3 sequence is CASSEQGSYNEQFF. As DNA, the CDR3 is TGTGCCAGTAGCGAACAGGGATCCTACAATGAGCAGTTCTTC.

The chain carries TRBV12-3 or TRBV12-4 and TRBJ1-2; 8 bases agree with TRBD1. V dropped 6 bases and J dropped 6; count of bases not matched to a gene: 12. The CDR3 extends over 15 amino acids. The CDR3, as DNA: TGTGCCAGCAGCTCCGCAGGGGGCGGGTGGCATGGCTACACCTTC. This encodes CASSSAGGGWHGYTF.

The V and J genes are TRBV6-5 and TRBJ1-1; D gene uncertain. The germline V gene encodes CDR1 MNHEY and CDR2 SVGAGI. With 2 bases removed from V and 1 base from J, the gap between germline ends came to 5 bases. The CDR3 spans 13 residues. The CDR3 spells CASSYKANTEAFF. In DNA, the CDR3 is TGTGCCAGCAGTTACAAAGCGAACACTGAAGCTTTCTTT.

The J gene is TRBJ1-4, the V gene TRBV18, with 7 bases aligning to TRBD1. J gave up 5 bases and V 3 bases, and 6 bases lay outside the gene matches. Per the germline V gene, CDR1 is KGHSH and CDR2 is LQKENI. The CDR3 runs 15 residues. The chain's CDR3 is CASSPGQETNEKLFF. In DNA form, the CDR3 reads TGTGCCAGCTCACCTGGACAGGAGACAAATGAAAAACTGTTTTTT.

The chain recombines TRBV29-1 with TRBJ2-1, with D tentatively TRBD1 or TRBD2 (6 bases each). This CDR3 region has 16 residues. V lost 1 base and J lost 8, with 21 bases in between. The V gene's germline CDR1 is SQVTM and CDR2 ANQGSEA. The CDR3 DNA follows: TGCAGCGTTGAAGGCACGGGGGCGGGACCCAGGGATGAGCAGTTCTTC. Its protein is CSVEGTGAGPRDEQFF.

Here the CDR3 DNA reads TGTGCCAGCAGCTCGGACACCCCGGGGGAGCTGTTTTTT. The encoded protein is CASSSDTPGELFF. The chain links TRBV5-6 to TRBJ2-2, with a tentative D call TRBD1 (5 bases). Germline assignment: CDR1 SGHDT and CDR2 YYEEEE. CDR3 size: 13 residues. V lost 3 bases and J lost 8, with 11 bases in between.

V and J are TRBV7-2 and TRBJ1-2; D unresolved. The V end lost 1 base, the J end lost 0 bases, and 9 bases lay between the germline ends. Germline V CDR1 and CDR2: SGHTA, FQGNSA. CDR3 size: 15 residues. The CDR3 DNA reads TGTGCCAGCAGCTTAGATCCGGGATCTAACTATGGCTACACCTTC. Protein product: CASSLDPGSNYGYTF.

The chain uses TRBV10-3 and TRBJ1-2; 11 bases line up with TRBD1. CDR3 size: 15 residues. Germline V gives CDR1 ENHRY, CDR2 SYGVKD. The V segment lost 10 bases and the J segment 6 bases; nucleotides outside the gene matches: 13. CDR3 loop: CATMKSGTGGDGYTF. For the CDR3, the DNA is TGTGCCACCATGAAATCCGGGACAGGGGGAGATGGCTACACCTTC.

The chain combines TRBV19 with TRBJ1-2; D is undetermined. The CDR3 is 11 amino acids. Looked up from germline, CDR1 is LNHDA and CDR2 is SQIVND (reference sequence). The V end lost 3 bases, the J end lost 7 bases, and 6 bases lay between the germline ends. CDR3 residues: CASSIGSGYTF. DNA for the CDR3: TGTGCCAGTAGTATTGGGTCTGGCTACACCTTC.

This chain uses TRBV4-1 with TRBJ1-3; perhaps TRBD1 as D (5 bases). This CDR3 region has 15 residues. The V gene's germline CDR1 is MGHRA and CDR2 YSYEKL. Deletions cut 3 bases from V and 0 bases from J, with 9 bases between. The CDR3 sequence: CASSQEGHSGNTIYF. CDR3 nucleotide sequence: TGCGCCAGCAGCCAGGAAGGACACTCTGGAAACACCATATATTTT.

The chain links TRBV3-1 to TRBJ1-5; no clear D. The CDR3 runs 15 residues. V lost 1 base to trimming and J lost 4 bases, with 11 bases between them. Germline V CDR1 and CDR2: LGHDT, YNNKEL (reference sequence). The CDR3 DNA follows: TGTGCCAGCAGCCAAGGTCAGAGTTTAAATCAGCCCCAGCATTTT. Encoded protein: CASSQGQSLNQPQHF.

V usage is TRBV2 and J usage is TRBJ1-2; D possibly corresponds to TRBD1 (5 bases). In germline, CDR1 is SNHLY, CDR2 FYNNEI. V lost 6 bases and J 5 bases, leaving 13 bases between the germline ends. The length of the CDR3 is 13 residues. This chain's CDR3 is CASSGPTGYGYTF. The CDR3 DNA reads TGTGCCAGCAGCGGCCCAACAGGTTATGGCTACACCTTC.

V and J are TRBV5-1 and TRBJ2-5; tentatively, D is TRBD1 or TRBD2 (5 bases each). The germline V gene has CDR1 SGHRS and CDR2 YFSETQ. V lost 2 bases and J lost 2, with 10 bases in between. The CDR3 loop spans 14 amino acids. The chain's CDR3 is CASSLGDAQETQYF. CDR3 sequence (DNA): TGCGCCAGCAGCTTAGGGGACGCACAAGAGACCCAGTACTTC.

The rearrangement uses TRBV19 and TRBJ2-1; 9 bases line up with TRBD1. This CDR3 is built from 14 residues. Germline values: CDR1 LNHDA, CDR2 SQIVND (reference sequence). V lost 7 bases and J lost 7; bases outside the gene matches: 8. The CDR3 DNA is TGTGCCAGTACGAATCCGGGACAGGGAAATGAGCAGTTCTTC. It encodes CASTNPGQGNEQFF.

The chain uses TRBV6-2 or TRBV6-3 and TRBJ2-1, with TRBD2 matching over 14 bases. CDR1 is MNHEY, CDR2 SVGEGT, per germline. V was clipped by 7 bases and J by 12 bases; unmatched bases: 17. This CDR3 region has 17 residues. This CDR3 is CASTPSAGTSGRGGQFF. Here the CDR3 DNA reads TGTGCCAGCACCCCCTCAGCCGGGACTAGCGGGAGAGGGGGGCAGTTCTTC.

The chain joins TRBV9 to TRBJ2-3; the D is unclear. This CDR3 has 16 residues. V was cut by 0 bases and J by 1 base, with 12 bases left in between. CDR1 is SGDLS, CDR2 YYNGEE, per germline. This CDR3 reads CASSVGEASGTDTQYF. CDR3 coding DNA: TGTGCCAGCAGCGTAGGTGAAGCTTCTGGCACAGATACGCAGTATTTT. Based on the CDR3 plus reference TRBV9 and TRBJ2-3, the full variable domain is DSGVTQTPKHLITATGQRVTLRCSPRSGDLSVYWYQQSLDQGLQFLIQYYNGEERAKGNILERFSAQQFPDLHSELNLSSLELGDSALYFCASSVGEASGTDTQYFGPGTRLTVL.

The genes are TRBV3-1 and TRBJ1-1; D is uncertain. The V and J ends lost 2 bases and 3 bases respectively, with 7 bases between them. This CDR3 is 13 amino acids long. Germline loops: CDR1 LGHDT, CDR2 YNNKEL (reference sequence). CDR3 protein: CASSQNGDTEAFF. CDR3 coding DNA: TGTGCCAGCAGCCAAAACGGGGACACTGAAGCTTTCTTT.

The gene calls are TRBV5-1 and TRBJ2-2; 8 nucleotides line up with TRBD2. The germline gives CDR1 SGHRS, CDR2 YFSETQ. V shed 1 base, J shed 3 bases, and the junction held 5 bases outside the gene matches. This CDR3 is built from 16 residues. The CDR3 loop is CASSLPGGPDTGELFF. CDR3 nucleotide sequence: TGCGCCAGCAGCTTGCCGGGAGGGCCGGACACCGGGGAGCTGTTTTTT.

This sequence joins TRBV3-1 and TRBJ2-7; 9 bases agree with TRBD1. The CDR3 extends over 14 amino acids. Per germline, CDR1 LGHDT and CDR2 YNNKEL (reference sequence). The ends lost 4 bases at V and 2 bases at J; junction bases unmatched: 3. CDR3 in DNA: TGTGCCAGCAGCCTGTGGGACAGGGCCTACGAGCAGTACTTC. It encodes CASSLWDRAYEQYF.